The 32 T cell receptor beta chains listed next were all sequenced from one sample in a study of beta chain features in type 1 diabetes. Regarding the study as a whole: Across all four CD4+ subsets, people with type 1 diabetes showed modestly shorter TCRB CDR3s.

Their cognate antigens are unknown. Sequencing targeted expressed TCRB transcripts, as all isolated RNA had been reverse transcribed. Generated by immunoSEQ multiplex PCR, the TCRdb table keeps only in-frame clones and is missing some. Of roughly 230,000 clones in the sample, approximately 11% were seen once. The sequencing sample was made of naive CD4+ T cells from blood. The receptors were gathered from a man under 40 with type 1 diabetes.

This chain connects TRBV5-4 to TRBJ2-7, with D possibly TRBD1 on 6 matching bases. Germline CDR1 is SGHNT and CDR2 is YYREEE (reference sequence). The V end was cut by 4 bases, the J end by 3 bases, with 11 bases between. The CDR3 has 13 amino acids. In DNA, the CDR3 is TGTGCCAGCAGCGCCGGACAGATCTACGAGCAGTACTTC. Translated: CASSAGQIYEQYF.

V is TRBV28 and J is TRBJ2-3, with 9 nucleotides matching TRBD2. The CDR3 consists of 16 residues. CDR1 MDHEN and CDR2 SYDVKM come from the germline V gene. J gave up 5 bases and V 5 bases, and 11 bases lay outside the gene matches. CDR3 sequence reads: CASSPSLAGPLDTQYF. DNA of the CDR3: TGTGCCAGCAGTCCCTCACTAGCGGGCCCTTTAGATACGCAGTATTTT.

This clone has a handful of counts. The rearrangement links TRBV5-1 to TRBJ1-4; D perhaps matches TRBD1 (5 bases). Trimming took off 4 bases at V and 4 bases at J, with 11 bases between the two ends. Per the germline V gene, CDR1 is SGHRS and CDR2 is YFSETQ. The CDR3 is made up of 14 amino acids. The CDR3 coding sequence is TGCGCCAGCAGCAAGGGACTGATTAATGAAAAACTGTTTTTT. The encoded protein is CASSKGLINEKLFF.

This clone was picked up a small number of times. J is TRBJ1-2 and V is TRBV28; tentatively, D is TRBD1 (5 bases). CDR3 size: 14 residues. The germline V and J ends were trimmed by 5 bases and 4 bases, with 14 bases remaining between them. Germline V lookup: CDR1 MDHEN, CDR2 SYDVKM. The CDR3 region has the DNA TGTGCCAGCAGTGTGGGACGCGGGGTCTATGGCTACACCTTC. Residues: CASSVGRGVYGYTF.

This clone has just a few counts. This chain uses TRBV7-8 with TRBJ2-5, with D perhaps matching TRBD2 (5 bases). Per the germline V gene, CDR1 is SGHVS and CDR2 is FQNEAQ. The CDR3 extends over 15 amino acids. Trimming cost V 1 base and J 4 bases, with 13 bases left between them. The CDR3 coding sequence is TGTGCCAGCAGCTTAGGGGGAGTGGGCGCAGAGACCCAGTACTTC. Its protein is CASSLGGVGAETQYF.

The chain links TRBV6-6 to TRBJ2-7, with D possibly being TRBD1 (6 bases). Trimming shortened V by 6 bases and J by 3 bases, and 9 bases separated the two germline ends. Looked up from germline, CDR1 is MNHNY and CDR2 is SVGAGI (reference sequence). The CDR3 is 12 amino acids. The CDR3 coding sequence is TGTGCCAGCAGACAGGGAAACTACGAGCAGTACTTC. Translated, it gives CASRQGNYEQYF.

This clone has a handful of counts. The chain employs TRBV30 and TRBJ1-6; D remains unclear. CDR3 size: 13 residues. Looked up from germline, CDR1 is GTSNPN and CDR2 is SVGIG (reference sequence). The V end lost 1 base, the J end lost 4 bases, and 5 bases lay between the germline ends. CDR3 bases: TGTGCCTGGAGTGGGCAGTATAATTCACCCCTCCACTTT. Protein sequence: CAWSGQYNSPLHF.

The chain uses TRBV2 and TRBJ2-7; 7 bases align to TRBD1. This CDR3 has 14 residues. Germline trimming cut 6 bases from V and 6 bases from J; bases unmatched to any gene: 11. Looked up from germline, CDR1 is SNHLY and CDR2 is FYNNEI. The CDR3 coding sequence is TGTGCCAGCAGCCTAAACAGGGGACCCGGCGAGCAGTACTTC. It yields the protein CASSLNRGPGEQYF.

This clone was picked up a small number of times. The chain couples TRBV18 to TRBJ2-5; D possibly corresponds to TRBD1 (6 bases). Germline V gene data show CDR1 as KGHSH and CDR2 as LQKENI. The CDR3 has 14 amino acids. V dropped 6 bases and J dropped 2 bases, with 13 bases sitting between them. CDR3 region: CASSPTGTQETQYF. The DNA for the CDR3 is TGTGCCAGCTCCCCCACAGGGACACAAGAGACCCAGTACTTC.

This clone was seen a handful of times. This chain connects TRBV25-1 to TRBJ2-5, with 7 bases identical to TRBD2. The V and J ends lost 4 bases and 4 bases, in that order; junction bases with no gene match: 6. The CDR3 extends over 14 amino acids. The V gene's germline CDR1 is MGHDK and CDR2 SYGVNS. The CDR3 region has the DNA TGTGCCAGCAGTGGGCGGGGGACGGGAGAGACCCAGTACTTC. It translates to CASSGRGTGETQYF. The full variable domain, in which reference TRBV25-1 and TRBJ2-5 provide the parts outside the CDR3, is EADIYQTPRYLVIGTGKKITLECSQTMGHDKMYWYQQDPGMELHLIHYSYGVNSTEKGDLSSESTVSRIRTEHFPLTLESARPSHTSQYLCASSGRGTGETQYFGPGTRLLVL.

This clone has more than one count but fewer than ten. The V call is TRBV29-1, the J call TRBJ2-2; 10 nucleotides align to TRBD2. V shed 4 bases and J 4 bases; nucleotides not matched to a gene: 6. The CDR3 covers 15 residues. The V gene's germline CDR1 is SQVTM and CDR2 ANQGSEA. The CDR3 region has the DNA TGCAGCGTTGTGAGCGGGGGGGCCAGCACCGGGGAGCTGTTTTTT. Its protein product is CSVVSGGASTGELFF.

This clone occurred a few times. The chain employs TRBV5-1 and TRBJ2-2; 7 bases map to TRBD1. The V gene end was trimmed by 3 bases and the J gene end by 1 base; junction bases not matched to a gene: 6. There are 16 residues in the CDR3. CDR1 and CDR2 from the germline V gene are SGHRS and YFSETQ. The CDR3 is CASSSQQGKNTGELFF. CDR3 sequence (DNA): TGCGCCAGCAGCTCGCAACAGGGGAAGAACACCGGGGAGCTGTTTTTT.

CDR3 sequence reads: CSVSSPRTGPNEKLFF. The CDR3 DNA is TGCAGCGTTTCCAGTCCTCGGACAGGGCCAAATGAAAAACTGTTTTTT. The chain carries TRBV29-1 and TRBJ1-4, with 8 bases lining up with TRBD1. From germline, CDR1 is SQVTM and CDR2 ANQGSEA. The V gene end was trimmed by 5 bases and the J gene end by 5 bases; junction bases not matched to a gene: 13. The CDR3 contains 16 residues.

This clone was detected only a few times. J is TRBJ2-3 and V is TRBV12-5, with 7 bases lining up with TRBD2. Germline V gene sequence: CDR1 LGHNT, CDR2 FRNRAP. The length of the CDR3 is 15 residues. The ends lost 1 base at V and 0 bases at J; junction bases unmatched: 1. CDR3 nucleotide sequence: TGTGCTAGTGGTTTGGGGACTAGGAGCACAGATACGCAGTATTTT. It yields the protein CASGLGTRSTDTQYF.

This clone was counted between two and nine times. The CDR3 is CASKRTGVYEQYF. The DNA of the CDR3 is TGTGCCAGCAAAAGGACAGGGGTCTACGAGCAGTACTTC. This chain joins TRBV2 and TRBJ2-7; 9 bases align to TRBD1. CDR3 length equals 13 residues. V was pared by 7 bases and J by 3 bases, with 4 bases of the junction left unmatched. The germline V gene encodes CDR1 SNHLY and CDR2 FYNNEI.

This clone was seen more than once but under ten times. The gene calls are TRBV1 and TRBJ2-3; TRBD2, the table's D call, lacks a check against the DNA. TRBV1 is listed as a pseudogene. This CDR3 comprises 14 residues. The CDR3 loop is CTSKGGGRTDTQYF. In DNA, the CDR3 is TGCACCAGCAAAGGCGGGGGGCGCACAGATACGCAGTATTTT.

The J gene is TRBJ2-7, the V gene TRBV21-1; the table's TRBD2 call for D was not verified on the DNA. TRBV21-1 is noted as a pseudogene. The CDR3 sequence is 13 residues long. CDR3 sequence: CASSESGLREQYF. Here the CDR3 DNA reads TGTGCCAGCAGCGAGTCGGGACTTCGCGAGCAGTACTTC.

The chain joins TRBV5-8 to TRBJ2-7, with D hard to call. CDR3 size: 14 residues. V gave up 2 bases and J gave up 0 bases, with 9 bases separating them. CDR1 is SGHTS and CDR2 is YDEGEE in the germline V gene. CDR3 bases: TGTGCCAGCAGCTTTCTCGGTCACTCCTACGAGCAGTACTTC. This encodes CASSFLGHSYEQYF.

The V gene is TRBV4-2, the J gene TRBJ1-2; perhaps TRBD1 as D (5 bases). The CDR3 is 14 residues long. Germline V gives CDR1 LGHNA, CDR2 YNFKEQ. Trimming removed 0 bases from V and 4 bases from J, with 9 bases in between. The DNA for the CDR3 is TGTGCCAGCAGCCAAGACCAGGGTGGCTATGGCTACACCTTC. Translating it yields CASSQDQGGYGYTF.

This rearrangement joins TRBV13 to TRBJ1-3; D not certain. CDR3 length: 16 residues. V lost 2 bases and J 7 bases, leaving 18 bases between the germline ends. In germline, CDR1 is PRHDT, CDR2 FYEKMQ (reference sequence). Written as DNA, the CDR3 is TGTGCCAGCAGCTTAAGAGGACTAGGAGCCCGGAACACCATATATTTT. Translated, it gives CASSLRGLGARNTIYF.

This clone was counted only a few times. The chain uses TRBV11-1 and TRBJ1-2; D gene unclear. The germline CDR1 and CDR2 sequences are SGHAT and FQDESV (reference sequence). The germline V and J ends were trimmed by 5 bases and 6 bases, with 13 bases remaining between them. This CDR3 is built from 13 residues. The CDR3 DNA is TGTGCCAGCAGCATTGAAGCGTTCGATGGCTACACCTTC. Protein product: CASSIEAFDGYTF.

The rearrangement links TRBV18 to TRBJ2-6; perhaps TRBD1 as D (6 bases). The V gene lost 4 bases and the J gene lost 1 base, with 8 bases spanning the gap. Looked up from germline, CDR1 is KGHSH and CDR2 is LQKENI. The CDR3 sequence is 15 residues long. CDR3 loop: CASSLGQSGANVLTF. In nucleotides, the CDR3 is TGTGCCAGCTCACTCGGACAGTCTGGGGCCAACGTCCTGACTTTC. Complete variable domain (other parts from reference TRBV18 and TRBJ2-6): NAGVMQNPRHLVRRRGQEARLRCSPMKGHSHVYWYRQLPEEGLKFMVYLQKENIIDESGMPKERFSAEFPKEGPSILRIQQVVRGDSAAYFCASSLGQSGANVLTFGAGSRLTVL.

CDR3 sequence (DNA): TGTGCCAGCAGCTTTGGCGCAGGGAACACCGGGGAGCTGTTTTTT. Amino acids: CASSFGAGNTGELFF. The gene calls are TRBV7-9 and TRBJ2-2; D unresolved. The CDR3 totals 15 residues. V lost 3 bases and J lost 1, with 9 bases in between. CDR1 and CDR2 from the germline V gene are SEHNR and FQNEAQ (reference sequence).

This chain connects TRBV25-1 to TRBJ1-4; a weak D match, TRBD1 (5 bases). Germline V gives CDR1 MGHDK, CDR2 SYGVNS. The CDR3 covers 16 residues. Trimming took off 3 bases at V and 8 bases at J, with 19 bases between the two ends. CDR3 amino acids: CASSEASGGYKEKLFF. CDR3 nucleotides: TGTGCCAGCAGTGAGGCATCCGGGGGGTATAAGGAAAAACTGTTTTTT.

This clone was seen only a few times. This chain connects TRBV25-1 to TRBJ2-7, with 7 bases that match TRBD1. Germline lookup yields CDR1 MGHDK and CDR2 SYGVNS. The CDR3 is 13 residues long. After removal of 6 bases from V and 6 bases from J, the junction contained 8 bases not matched to a gene. The CDR3 here is CASSRQGTLEQYF. In nucleotides, the CDR3 is TGTGCCAGCAGCCGACAGGGAACCCTCGAGCAGTACTTC.

This clone was observed a handful of times. The V gene is TRBV14, the J gene TRBJ2-1, with 10 bases matching TRBD1. V lost 4 bases and J lost 12; bases outside the gene matches: 12. The CDR3 totals 15 residues. Germline lookup yields CDR1 SGHDN and CDR2 FVKESK. CDR3 sequence (DNA): TGTGCCAGCAGCCCCCGGGACAGGGGCGTAGTTGTGCAGTTCTTC. This encodes CASSPRDRGVVVQFF.

This clone was counted between two and nine times. The rearrangement links TRBV6-5 to TRBJ2-3, with D perhaps TRBD1 (5 bases). Germline CDR1 reads MNHEY; CDR2 reads SVGAGI. The CDR3 is 13 amino acids. Deletions cut 8 bases from V and 8 bases from J, with 17 bases between. The CDR3 sequence: CASRNGQGGTQYF. The CDR3 DNA reads TGTGCCAGCCGGAACGGGCAGGGCGGTACGCAGTATTTT.

This clone was found a few times. The V and J genes are TRBV7-9 and TRBJ2-5; the match to TRBD1 covers 10 bases. Germline-derived CDR1 and CDR2 are SEHNR and FQNEAQ (reference sequence). V gave up 4 bases and J gave up 5 bases; unmatched junction bases: 10. The CDR3 extends over 16 amino acids. DNA for the CDR3: TGTGCCAGCAGCTCCTCCGGGACAGGGGTTCTGGAGACCCAGTACTTC. Amino acids: CASSSSGTGVLETQYF.

In this sample, this clone turned up a few times. The rearrangement links TRBV18 to TRBJ1-6, with D uncertain. The CDR3 extends over 13 amino acids. V was pared by 0 bases and J by 12 bases, with 9 bases between. The germline V gene has CDR1 KGHSH and CDR2 LQKENI. The CDR3 sequence is CASSPPVEGPLHF. As DNA, the CDR3 is TGTGCCAGCTCACCACCGGTCGAGGGACCCCTCCACTTT.

In this sample, this clone turned up a few times. The CDR3 loop reads CASSLASVETQYF. The CDR3 DNA follows: TGTGCCAGCAGCTTGGCTAGCGTAGAGACCCAGTACTTC. The gene calls are TRBV7-2 and TRBJ2-5, with D perhaps matching TRBD2 (6 bases). Per germline, CDR1 SGHTA and CDR2 FQGNSA. This CDR3 is built from 13 residues. Trimming shortened V by 3 bases and J by 4 bases, and 9 bases separated the two germline ends.

This clone was counted a few times. The chain is built from TRBV15 and TRBJ2-1; D might be TRBD1 (6 bases). Trimming shortened V by 0 bases and J by 7 bases, and 19 bases separated the two germline ends. Germline V gene lookup returns CDR1 LNHNV and CDR2 YYDKDF (reference sequence). CDR3 length: 17 amino acids. CDR3 sequence: CATSRDRGRDTQNEQFF. The CDR3 DNA reads TGTGCCACCAGCAGAGATAGGGGCCGGGACACCCAAAATGAGCAGTTCTTC.

The rearrangement links TRBV5-6 to TRBJ1-5; D possibly corresponds to TRBD1 (6 bases). The germline gives CDR1 SGHDT, CDR2 YYEEEE. The length of the CDR3 is 18 residues. V was shortened by 4 bases and J by 0 bases, with 20 bases between the two germline ends. The CDR3, as DNA: TGTGCCAGCAGCCGGCTCGGGGGGCAGCTTGGTAGCAATCAGCCCCAGCATTTT. It translates to CASSRLGGQLGSNQPQHF. Based on the CDR3 plus reference TRBV5-6 and TRBJ1-5, the full variable domain is DAGVTQSPTHLIKTRGQQVTLRCSPKSGHDTVSWYQQALGQGPQFIFQYYEEEERQRGNFPDRFSGHQFPNYSSELNVNALLLGDSALYLCASSRLGGQLGSNQPQHFGDGTRLSIL.